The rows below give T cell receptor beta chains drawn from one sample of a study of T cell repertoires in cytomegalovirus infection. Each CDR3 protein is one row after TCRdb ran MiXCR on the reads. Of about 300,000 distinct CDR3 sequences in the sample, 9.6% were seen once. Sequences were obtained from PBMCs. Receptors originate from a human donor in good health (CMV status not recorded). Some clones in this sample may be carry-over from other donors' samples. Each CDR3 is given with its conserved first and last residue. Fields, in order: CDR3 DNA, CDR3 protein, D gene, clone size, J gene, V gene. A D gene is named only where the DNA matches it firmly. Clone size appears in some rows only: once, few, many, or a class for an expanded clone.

TGCAGTGCTCAACCCGGGACAGGGAGGAATGAGCAGTTCTTC CSAQPGTGRNEQFF TRBD1 - TRBJ2-1 TRBV20-1
TGTGCCAGCAGCTTGGGACAGCGGACCGGGGAGCTGTTTTTT CASSLGQRTGELFF TRBD1 many TRBJ2-2 TRBV7-2
TGTGCCAACAGTCCCGGGACAGGGGGGATTTATGTTGAGCAGTTCTTC CANSPGTGGIYVEQFF TRBD1 - TRBJ2-1 TRBV27
TGTGCCAGCAGGGCCGGGACAGGCGGTAGTGAGGGCTACACCTTC CASRAGTGGSEGYTF TRBD1 - TRBJ1-2 TRBV12-3/TRBV12-4
TGTGCCAGCAGGCCGGGATCAGGATATGAAAAACTGTTTTTT CASRPGSGYEKLFF - many TRBJ1-4 TRBV6-2/TRBV6-3
TGTGCCAGCAGAAGGCGTGGGACAAGGCTTGGAGACACTGAAGCTTTCTTT CASRRRGTRLGDTEAFF - once TRBJ1-1 TRBV27
TGTGCCAGCAGTTACTCCGACAGCTACGAGCAGTACTTC CASSYSDSYEQYF - few TRBJ2-7 TRBV6-5
TGTGCCAGCAGTCCCTATCGGGATCAGCCCCAGCATTTT CASSPYRDQPQHF - many TRBJ1-5 TRBV12-3/TRBV12-4
TGTGCCAGCAGCAAACAGGGACGCGGGGGGGCAGAGACCCAGTACTTC CASSKQGRGGAETQYF TRBD2 many TRBJ2-5 TRBV28
TGTGCCAGCAGCTCGGATCCTAGCGGGGTATGGGGGAATGAGCAGTTCTTC CASSSDPSGVWGNEQFF TRBD2 few TRBJ2-1 TRBV5-6
TGTGCCAGCAGCTACCTCCAGGGGGGGGCCAGGGATGAGCAGTTCTTC CASSYLQGGARDEQFF - many TRBJ2-1 TRBV6-1
TGTGCCAGCACGTTCCGGGACAGGGGGCCAGGTGAGCAGTTCTTC CASTFRDRGPGEQFF TRBD1 few TRBJ2-1 TRBV28
TGCAGTGCTCTTAGGGGCGGGGGGGCCGCCACCGGGGAGCTGTTTTTT CSALRGGGAATGELFF TRBD2 few TRBJ2-2 TRBV20-1
TGTGCCAGCAGCCGCGGGACTGCGCAAGGGACTGAAGCTTTCTTT CASSRGTAQGTEAFF - few TRBJ1-1 TRBV11-1
TGCAGTGCTCCCAATCTAGCGGGGGGCAAGAATACGCAGTATTTT CSAPNLAGGKNTQYF TRBD2 few TRBJ2-3 TRBV20-1
TGCAGTGCTAGAGTCCACGCCAATGAGCAGTTCTTC CSARVHANEQFF - - TRBJ2-1 TRBV20-1
TGTGCCAGCAGAGAGGGGACAGGGGTGGGCAATCAGCCCCAGCATTTT CASREGTGVGNQPQHF TRBD1 many TRBJ1-5 TRBV28
TGTGCCAGCAGTCGCGCGGGACAGGGGGGCGCCGGGGAGCTGTTTTTT CASSRAGQGGAGELFF TRBD1 many TRBJ2-2 TRBV6-2/TRBV6-3
TGTGCCAGCAGAGAAGCAGGGGTCGGGGAGACCCAGTACTTC CASREAGVGETQYF - - TRBJ2-5 TRBV6-1
TGTGCCAGCAGTTTGTTAGGGTACCAAGAGACCCAGTACTTC CASSLLGYQETQYF - few TRBJ2-5 TRBV28
TGTGCCAGCAGGCGGACTAGCGGGGAGCTGTTTTTT CASRRTSGELFF TRBD2 - TRBJ2-2 TRBV27
TGTGCCAGCAGCTTCGGCAGGATCGAAGCTTTCTTT CASSFGRIEAFF - many TRBJ1-1 TRBV7-2
TGTGCCAGCAGCGAGAATAGGGGCACAGATACGCAGTATTTT CASSENRGTDTQYF - many TRBJ2-3 TRBV7-2
TGCAGTGCTAGAGATCAGACAGGGGTCAATTCACCCCTCCACTTT CSARDQTGVNSPLHF TRBD1 - TRBJ1-6 TRBV20-1
TGCAGTGCTAGAGACCGGACACTTCCATACACTGAAGCTTTCTTT CSARDRTLPYTEAFF - - TRBJ1-1 TRBV20-1
TGTGCCAGCAGCTTGGGGGCGGGGACAGGGGGCCATGAGCAGTTCTTC CASSLGAGTGGHEQFF TRBD1 few TRBJ2-1 TRBV5-5
TGTGCCACCAGTGCTGGCCGCGGGACAAATTCCTACAATGAGCAGTTCTTC CATSAGRGTNSYNEQFF - many TRBJ2-1 TRBV24-1
TGTGCCAGCAGTTCGAAATCCGGGACAGGTTATGAAAAACTGTTTTTT CASSSKSGTGYEKLFF TRBD1 many TRBJ1-4 TRBV28
TGTGCCAGCAGCTCTCGGCTAGCGAGCGGGGGTGCGAATGAGCAGTTCTTC CASSSRLASGGANEQFF TRBD2 - TRBJ2-1 TRBV5-5
TGTGCCACCAGTGACAACAGGGGACTAACAGATACGCAGTATTTT CATSDNRGLTDTQYF - many TRBJ2-3 TRBV24-1
TGTGCCAGCAGATCAATCAATGAGCAGTTCTTC CASRSINEQFF - many TRBJ2-1 TRBV28
TGTGCCAGCAGTTCACGACCCCCCGGGGGAGAGACCCAGTACTTC CASSSRPPGGETQYF - many TRBJ2-5 TRBV6-2/TRBV6-3
TGCGCCAGCAGCCCCCGGGACAGGGGGCCCGGAAACACTGAAGCTTTCTTT CASSPRDRGPGNTEAFF TRBD1 many TRBJ1-1 TRBV4-1
TGTGCCAGCAGTGAGTTGGGGACAGACAATGAAAAACTGTTTTTT CASSELGTDNEKLFF TRBD1 - TRBJ1-4 TRBV2
TGCAGCGTTGACTTCGGAGGGGTCGAGCAGTACTTC CSVDFGGVEQYF - many TRBJ2-7 TRBV29-1
TGCAGCGCCGGACTAGCGGGGCGCAATGAGCAGTTCTTC CSAGLAGRNEQFF TRBD2 many TRBJ2-1 TRBV29-1
TGTGCCAGCAGGGGGGGACAGCGCTCTGGAAACACCATATATTTT CASRGGQRSGNTIYF TRBD1 once TRBJ1-3 TRBV28
TGCGCCAGCAGCTTGGCCAACGGGAGCCCGAGGGGCACTGAAGCTTTCTTT CASSLANGSPRGTEAFF - many TRBJ1-1 TRBV5-1
TGTGCCAGCAGCTTGGAAACGGGGCGCACTGAAGCTTTCTTT CASSLETGRTEAFF - few TRBJ1-1 TRBV5-4
TGTGCCAGCAGTCTAACCGAGGGTTCTGAAGCTTTCTTT CASSLTEGSEAFF - - TRBJ1-1 TRBV6-6
TGCAGCGTTGGAGGGGGGCGGGGGAACATTCAGTACTTC CSVGGGRGNIQYF - few TRBJ2-4 TRBV29-1
TGTGCCAGCAGCTTATTTTCTAGCGGGGGCCGAAACTACAATGAGCAGTTCTTC CASSLFSSGGRNYNEQFF TRBD2 many TRBJ2-1 TRBV7-2
TGTGCCAGCAGCGGAGGGGACAGAAACATTCAGTACTTC CASSGGDRNIQYF - many TRBJ2-4 TRBV28
TGTGCCAGCAGCTTCGGGACCACTAGCACAGATACGCAGTATTTT CASSFGTTSTDTQYF - many TRBJ2-3 TRBV6-2/TRBV6-3
TGTGCCAGCCGGGCCTCTAACTATGGCTACACCTTC CASRASNYGYTF - - TRBJ1-2 TRBV28
TGTGCCAGCAGTTGGGACAGAAAAAATGAAAAACTGTTTTTT CASSWDRKNEKLFF TRBD1 many TRBJ1-4 TRBV6-5
TGCAGTGCTAGAGCCTCGGGACTAGCGGGGGGGCCAAGGGATACGCAGTATTTT CSARASGLAGGPRDTQYF TRBD2 many TRBJ2-3 TRBV20-1
TGTGCCAGCAGCTTTTCCGGGACAGGTGGATGGACTGAAGCTTTCTTT CASSFSGTGGWTEAFF TRBD1 many TRBJ1-1 TRBV5-5
TGTGCCAGCAGCTCACGTAGCGGGGGCCCGAGGGATACGCAGTATTTT CASSSRSGGPRDTQYF TRBD2 many TRBJ2-3 TRBV7-6